The 31 T cell receptor beta chains given below trace back to one sample, sequenced in a study of T cell responses to AZD1222 COVID-19 vaccine. Generated by immunoSEQ multiplex PCR, the TCRdb table keeps only in-frame clones and is missing some. This sample has around 87,000 clones; approximately 92% occur once, and the top ten carry about 2.5%. The specimen comprised peripheral blood, sampled 28 days after the second AZD1222 dose. These receptors were obtained from an adult who received the AZD1222 COVID-19 vaccine.

The chain employs TRBV27 and TRBJ1-1; weak D call: TRBD1 (5 bases). This CDR3 comprises 15 residues. The V end was cut by 3 bases, the J end by 5 bases, with 16 bases between. CDR1 and CDR2 (germline): MNHEY, SMNVEV (reference sequence). The CDR3 sequence: CASSLQSRGGTEAFF. CDR3 nucleotide sequence: TGTGCCAGCAGTTTGCAATCAAGGGGAGGTACTGAAGCTTTCTTT.

This clone has a single count. The chain employs TRBV3-1 (or the pseudogene TRBV3-2) and TRBJ1-6; D ambiguous. V was pared by 0 bases and J by 10 bases, with 7 bases between. The germline V gene has CDR1 LGHDT and CDR2 YNNKEL (reference sequence). The CDR3 is made up of 13 amino acids. CDR3 DNA sequence: TGTGCCAGCAGCCAAGATTTGGAATCACCCCTCCACTTT. Its protein product is CASSQDLESPLHF.

This clone was seen just once. The chain recombines TRBV7-2 with TRBJ2-2; no clear D gene. Germline-derived CDR1 and CDR2 are SGHTA and FQGNSA. CDR3 length: 15 amino acids. The V end was cut by 0 bases, the J end by 2 bases, with 7 bases between. Here the CDR3 reads CASSLATGNTGELFF. The CDR3 region has the DNA TGTGCCAGCAGCTTAGCGACTGGCAACACCGGGGAGCTGTTTTTT.

Concerning this clone itself: One junction end disagrees with the germline gene, perhaps due to a read error. The chain uses TRBV5-1 and TRBJ2-3; 11 bases fit TRBD2. The germline V gene encodes CDR1 SGHRS and CDR2 YFSETQ. The CDR3 length is 17 residues. For the CDR3, the DNA is TGCGCCAGCAGCTTGGGAGGGACTAGCGGAAGCACAGATACTCAGTATTTT. It is translated as CASSLGGTSGSTDTQYF.

On this clone: The same CDR3 arises from other DNA sequences in this sample as well. The chain couples TRBV6-1 to TRBJ1-5, with D possibly matching TRBD1 (5 bases). Germline V gene lookup returns CDR1 MNHNS and CDR2 SASEGT. This CDR3 spans 13 amino acids. The ends were cut back, 3 bases at V and 5 bases at J, with 8 bases in the middle. The CDR3 spells CASSEGPDQPQHF. CDR3 DNA sequence: TGTGCCAGCAGTGAGGGGCCCGATCAGCCCCAGCATTTT.

There are a few counts of this clone. The chain employs TRBV6-5 and TRBJ1-3; D not certain. Germline V gene sequence: CDR1 MNHEY, CDR2 SVGAGI. Trimming cost V 0 bases and J 2 bases, with 5 bases left between them. This CDR3 has 14 residues. This CDR3 reads CASSYSTPGNTIYF. The CDR3 nucleotides are TGTGCCAGCAGTTACTCGACTCCTGGAAACACCATATATTTT.

The chain links TRBV10-3 to TRBJ1-1; the match to TRBD1 covers 9 bases. With 6 bases clipped from V and 1 base from J, the junction kept 15 bases outside the gene matches. Germline V gives CDR1 ENHRY, CDR2 SYGVKD. There are 18 residues in the CDR3. The CDR3 loop is CAISPGLGTGTRNTEAFF. The DNA for the CDR3 is TGTGCCATCAGCCCAGGGTTGGGGACAGGGACGAGGAACACTGAAGCTTTCTTT.

The chain combines TRBV7-8 with TRBJ1-5; 11 nucleotides line up with TRBD1. From germline, CDR1 is SGHVS and CDR2 FQNEAQ. J gave up 6 bases and V 5 bases, and 3 bases lay outside the gene matches. This CDR3 spans 14 amino acids. CDR3 residues: CASSRTGGRQPQHF. CDR3 nucleotides: TGTGCCAGCAGCCGGACAGGGGGCCGTCAGCCCCAGCATTTT.

The V and J genes are TRBV3-1 (or the pseudogene TRBV3-2) and TRBJ2-5; a weak D match, TRBD2 (6 bases). The CDR3 is 15 residues long. Trimming took 4 bases from V and 4 from J, leaving 16 bases between them. Germline lookup yields CDR1 LGHDT and CDR2 YNNKEL (reference sequence). The CDR3 protein is CASSPRDGRGETQYF. CDR3 DNA: TGTGCCAGCAGCCCCCGGGACGGGAGAGGAGAGACCCAGTACTTC.

The V gene is TRBV2, the J gene TRBJ1-1; no firm D call. V was clipped by 5 bases and J by 0 bases, with 7 bases between them. Germline V lookup: CDR1 SNHLY, CDR2 FYNNEI. The CDR3 sequence is 13 residues long. In nucleotides, the CDR3 is TGTGCCAGCAGTCGAGAGATGAACACTGAAGCTTTCTTT. Its protein is CASSREMNTEAFF.

The gene calls are TRBV25-1 and TRBJ1-1; D unclear. The germline V gene encodes CDR1 MGHDK and CDR2 SYGVNS. This CDR3 region has 14 residues. Trimming pared 2 bases from V and 2 bases from J, leaving 9 bases between. CDR3 region: CASSEPGFNTEAFF. The CDR3 DNA follows: TGTGCCAGCAGTGAACCGGGGTTCAACACTGAAGCTTTCTTT.

The chain recombines TRBV11-3 with TRBJ2-1; the D is unclear. This CDR3 has 15 amino acids. V was pared by 5 bases and J by 1 base, with 12 bases between. In germline, CDR1 is SGHNT, CDR2 YENEEA. CDR3 loop: CASSRNQESYNEQFF. For the CDR3, the DNA is TGTGCCAGCAGCCGGAATCAGGAATCCTACAATGAGCAGTTCTTC.

This clone was counted once. The rearrangement uses TRBV9 and TRBJ2-5, with 14 nucleotides matching TRBD2. Germline V gives CDR1 SGDLS, CDR2 YYNGEE. This CDR3 contains 15 residues. Germline trimming cut 3 bases from V and 3 bases from J; bases unmatched to any gene: 1. The CDR3 is CASSAGLAGEETQYF. For the CDR3, the DNA is TGTGCCAGCAGCGCGGGACTAGCGGGGGAAGAGACCCAGTACTTC.

The chain carries TRBV2 and TRBJ1-1; D is possibly TRBD1 (5 bases). V lost 6 bases to trimming and J lost 5 bases, with 7 bases between them. This CDR3 is 11 amino acids long. Germline V gene lookup returns CDR1 SNHLY and CDR2 FYNNEI. The CDR3 DNA is TGTGCCAGCAGGGGACCTACTGAAGCTTTCTTT. Protein: CASRGPTEAFF.

The gene calls are TRBV5-8 and TRBJ1-2; 8 nucleotides line up with TRBD1. This CDR3 region has 13 residues. Germline-derived CDR1 and CDR2 are SGHTS and YDEGEE. V shed 1 base, J shed 6 bases, and the junction held 2 bases outside the gene matches. CDR3 protein: CASSLQGANGYTF. The CDR3 nucleotides are TGTGCCAGCAGCTTGCAGGGGGCGAATGGCTACACCTTC.

The chain combines TRBV11-3 with TRBJ2-5; D not certain. The CDR3 runs 13 residues. Germline-derived CDR1 and CDR2 are SGHNT and YENEEA. The V end lost 1 base, the J end lost 4 bases, and 7 bases lay between the germline ends. CDR3: CASSLGGGETQYF. The CDR3 DNA reads as TGTGCCAGCAGCTTAGGAGGTGGAGAGACCCAGTACTTC.

This clone was picked up one time. Different DNA sequences within this sample yield the same CDR3. The chain is built from TRBV12-3 or TRBV12-4 and TRBJ1-2; no clear D gene. The CDR3 has 13 amino acids. The V and J ends lost 6 bases and 0 bases respectively, with 8 bases between them. The CDR3 loop reads CASSLGANYGYTF. CDR3 nucleotide sequence: TGTGCCAGCAGCTTGGGTGCTAACTATGGCTACACCTTC.

The genes are TRBV5-1 and TRBJ2-1; D is ambiguous. V shed 0 bases and J shed 7 bases, with 14 bases lying between them. Germline CDR1 and CDR2: SGHRS and YFSETQ. There are 15 residues in the CDR3. The CDR3 nucleotides read TGCGCCAGCAGCTTGGGCCTAGGGAATTTGAATGAGCAGTTCTTC. It translates to CASSLGLGNLNEQFF.

Here the CDR3 reads CASSSPGTEEETQYF. In DNA form, the CDR3 reads TGTGCCAGCAGTTCCCCCGGGACCGAGGAAGAGACCCAGTACTTC. The rearrangement links TRBV28 to TRBJ2-5, with D tentatively TRBD1 or TRBD2 (5 bases each). The germline V and J ends were trimmed by 4 bases and 3 bases, with 15 bases remaining between them. This CDR3 is 15 amino acids long. Germline V gene lookup returns CDR1 MDHEN and CDR2 SYDVKM.

The chain has TRBV11-3 and TRBJ2-2; D is unresolved. Trimming left V 1 base short and J 6 bases short, with 9 bases between. The CDR3 extends over 14 amino acids. Germline CDR1 and CDR2: SGHNT and YENEEA. CDR3 sequence (DNA): TGTGCCAGCAGCTTAGGGCTTGTGGCCGGGGAGCTGTTTTTT. Residues: CASSLGLVAGELFF.

The chain is built from TRBV29-1 and TRBJ1-1; TRBD1 matches at 7 bases. This CDR3 region has 14 residues. The V segment lost 5 bases and the J segment 5 bases; nucleotides outside the gene matches: 11. CDR1 is SQVTM, CDR2 ANQGSEA, per germline. The DNA for the CDR3 is TGCAGCGTTTTTAACGTACAGGGGAAAACTGAAGCTTTCTTT. This sequence encodes CSVFNVQGKTEAFF.

This chain uses TRBV3-1 (or the pseudogene TRBV3-2) with TRBJ2-7; D not certain. From germline, CDR1 is LGHDT and CDR2 YNNKEL (reference sequence). V was shortened by 0 bases and J by 3 bases, with 12 bases between the two germline ends. CDR3 size: 15 residues. The CDR3 loop is CASSQDLARFYEQYF. For the CDR3, the DNA is TGTGCCAGCAGCCAAGATCTTGCTAGATTCTACGAGCAGTACTTC.

The V and J genes are TRBV13 and TRBJ2-2; possible D gene TRBD2, 6 bases. With 5 bases removed from V and 7 bases from J, the gap between germline ends came to 17 bases. The germline V gene encodes CDR1 PRHDT and CDR2 FYEKMQ (reference sequence). The CDR3 has 15 amino acids. The CDR3 here is CASSLGGKGIGELFF. The CDR3 DNA reads as TGTGCCAGCAGCCTTGGGGGGAAAGGAATCGGGGAGCTGTTTTTT.

The chain is built from TRBV2 and TRBJ1-4; D ambiguous. Germline CDR1 SNHLY, CDR2 FYNNEI. The V end lost 6 bases, the J end lost 4 bases, and 18 bases lay between the germline ends. The CDR3 consists of 16 residues. CDR3 residues: CASREPGSRLNEKLFF. CDR3 nucleotide sequence: TGTGCCAGCAGAGAACCAGGAAGCAGGCTTAATGAAAAACTGTTTTTT.

The sample holds one count of this clone. The rearrangement links TRBV7-3 to TRBJ2-2; weak D call: TRBD1 (5 bases). Germline V CDR1 and CDR2: SGHTA, FQGTGA. The CDR3 runs to 14 residues. Trimming pared 1 base from V and 3 bases from J, leaving 6 bases between. CDR3 loop: CASSLSRDTGELFF. CDR3 sequence (DNA): TGTGCCAGCAGCTTAAGCAGGGACACCGGGGAGCTGTTTTTT.

This chain links TRBV9 with TRBJ2-1; D is ambiguous. The V gene lost 4 bases and the J gene lost 3 bases, with 14 bases spanning the gap. CDR1 is SGDLS and CDR2 is YYNGEE in the germline V gene. This CDR3 comprises 15 residues. The DNA of the CDR3 is TGTGCCAGCAGCCCCCGCGATCGAGGCTACAATGAGCAGTTCTTC. Encoded protein: CASSPRDRGYNEQFF.

V and J are TRBV4-2 and TRBJ1-2; D is unresolved. Germline V gives CDR1 LGHNA, CDR2 YNFKEQ. CDR3 length: 13 residues. V lost 3 bases and J lost 2, with 7 bases in between. The CDR3 nucleotides read TGTGCCAGCAGCCATTCTACAAACTATGGCTACACCTTC. As protein: CASSHSTNYGYTF.

The genes are TRBV29-1 and TRBJ2-3, with a tentative D call TRBD2 (6 bases). V lost 4 bases to trimming and J lost 3 bases, with 11 bases between them. The CDR3 totals 13 residues. Germline CDR1 and CDR2: SQVTM and ANQGSEA. The CDR3 sequence: CSVAGEVTDTQYF. The CDR3 bases are TGCAGCGTTGCGGGAGAGGTAACAGATACGCAGTATTTT.

This rearrangement joins TRBV7-3 to TRBJ2-7; TRBD1 agrees at 10 bases. V lost 5 bases and J lost 5; bases outside the gene matches: 3. The CDR3 runs to 13 residues. CDR1 SGHTA and CDR2 FQGTGA come from the germline V gene. For the CDR3, the DNA is TGTGCCAGCAGCCGACAGGGGGCCCACGAGCAGTACTTC. Amino acids: CASSRQGAHEQYF.

The V gene is TRBV5-1, the J gene TRBJ2-1; no definite D call. The V gene's germline CDR1 is SGHRS and CDR2 YFSETQ. Trimming left V 0 bases short and J 6 bases short, with 16 bases between. The CDR3 extends over 16 amino acids. The CDR3 spells CASSLAAIAGSNEQFF. The CDR3 DNA reads as TGCGCCAGCAGCTTGGCGGCTATCGCTGGCTCCAATGAGCAGTTCTTC.

The V call is TRBV11-3, the J call TRBJ2-5; unclear D gene. The germline V and J ends were trimmed by 1 base and 2 bases, with 5 bases remaining between them. Looked up from germline, CDR1 is SGHNT and CDR2 is YENEEA. The CDR3 totals 13 residues. The CDR3 loop reads CASSLGVQETQYF. CDR3 nucleotides: TGTGCCAGCAGCTTAGGGGTTCAAGAGACCCAGTACTTC.